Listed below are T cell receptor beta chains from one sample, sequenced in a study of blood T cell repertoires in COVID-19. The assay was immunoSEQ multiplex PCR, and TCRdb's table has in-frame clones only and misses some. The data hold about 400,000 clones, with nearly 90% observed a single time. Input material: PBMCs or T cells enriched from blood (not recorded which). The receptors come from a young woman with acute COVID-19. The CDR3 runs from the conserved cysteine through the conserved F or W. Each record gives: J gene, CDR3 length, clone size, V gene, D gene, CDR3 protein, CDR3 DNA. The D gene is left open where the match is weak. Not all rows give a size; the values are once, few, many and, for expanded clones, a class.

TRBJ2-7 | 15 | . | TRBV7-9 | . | CASSLKQEKAYEQYF | TGTGCCAGCAGCTTAAAACAGGAAAAAGCCTACGAGCAGTACTTC
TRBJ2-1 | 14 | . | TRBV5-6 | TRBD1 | CASSLGRGQGEQFF | TGTGCCAGCAGCTTGGGCAGGGGGCAGGGTGAGCAGTTCTTC
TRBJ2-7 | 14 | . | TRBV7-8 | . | CASSFQGKDYEQYF | TGTGCCAGCAGCTTCCAGGGGAAGGACTACGAGCAGTACTTC
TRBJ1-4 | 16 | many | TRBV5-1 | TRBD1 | CASSLTGVESNEKLFF | TGCGCCAGCAGCTTGACAGGGGTGGAATCTAATGAAAAACTGTTTTTT
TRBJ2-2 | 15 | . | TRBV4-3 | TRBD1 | CASSREGQGTGELFF | TGCGCCAGCAGCCGGGAGGGACAGGGCACCGGGGAGCTGTTTTTT
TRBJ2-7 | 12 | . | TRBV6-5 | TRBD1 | CANGQGQNEQYF | TGTGCCAACGGACAGGGTCAAAACGAGCAGTACTTC
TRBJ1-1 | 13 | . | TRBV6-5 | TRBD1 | CAIVTGGNIEAFF | TGTGCCATCGTGACAGGGGGTAATATAGAGGCTTTCTTT
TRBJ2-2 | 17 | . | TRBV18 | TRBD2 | CASSPPSGRVGTGELFF | TGTGCCAGCTCACCTCCTAGCGGGAGAGTTGGGACCGGGGAGCTGTTTTTT
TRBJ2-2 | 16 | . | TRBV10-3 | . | CAISEYEAANTGELFF | TGTGCCATCAGTGAGTATGAGGCCGCGAACACCGGGGAGCTGTTTTTT
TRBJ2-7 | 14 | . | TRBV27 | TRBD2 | CASSSGLATGEQYF | TGTGCCAGCAGTTCGGGACTAGCTACCGGGGAGCAGTACTTC
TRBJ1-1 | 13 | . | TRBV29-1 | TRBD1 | CSVTGTGSTEAFF | TGCAGCGTCACCGGGACAGGGAGCACTGAAGCTTTCTTT
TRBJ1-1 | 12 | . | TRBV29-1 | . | CSVPSGNTEAFF | TGCAGCGTTCCCTCGGGGAACACTGAAGCTTTCTTT
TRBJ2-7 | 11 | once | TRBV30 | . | CAWSVSNEQYF | TGTGCCTGGAGTGTTAGCAACGAGCAGTACTTC
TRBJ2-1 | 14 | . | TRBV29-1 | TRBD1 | CSVEVAQGSNEQFF | TGCAGCGTTGAAGTCGCACAGGGGTCAAATGAGCAGTTCTTC
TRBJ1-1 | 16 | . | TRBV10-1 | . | CASSEFGRGRNTEAFF | TGCGCCAGCAGTGAGTTTGGCAGGGGAAGGAACACTGAAGCTTTCTTT
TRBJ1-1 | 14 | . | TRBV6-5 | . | CASSYSQMNTEAFF | TGTGCCAGCAGTTACAGTCAGATGAACACTGAAGCTTTCTTT
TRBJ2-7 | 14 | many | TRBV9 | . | CASSGRDTDYEQYF | TGTGCCAGCAGCGGCCGGGACACAGACTACGAGCAGTACTTC
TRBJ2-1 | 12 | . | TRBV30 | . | CAWSLTYNEQFF | TGTGCCTGGAGCCTGACATACAATGAGCAGTTCTTC
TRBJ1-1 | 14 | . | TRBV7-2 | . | CASSLPRASTEAFF | TGTGCCAGCAGCTTGCCCAGGGCTTCCACTGAAGCTTTCTTT
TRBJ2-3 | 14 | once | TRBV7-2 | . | CASRRGGPTDTQYF | TGTGCCAGCAGAAGGGGGGGCCCCACAGATACGCAGTATTTT
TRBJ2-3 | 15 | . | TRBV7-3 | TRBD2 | CASSLALDPGGSQYF | TGTGCCAGCAGCTTGGCTCTAGACCCCGGGGGGTCGCAGTATTTT
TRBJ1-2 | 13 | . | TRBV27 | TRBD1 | CASSRDRGYGYTF | TGTGCCAGCAGTCGGGACAGGGGGTATGGCTACACCTTC
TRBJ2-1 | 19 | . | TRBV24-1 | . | CATSDLNDGGKTSYNEQFF | TGTGCCACCAGTGATTTAAACGACGGGGGAAAGACCTCCTACAATGAGCAGTTCTTC
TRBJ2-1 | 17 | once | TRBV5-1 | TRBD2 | CASSWRGAGEGEYEQFF | TGCGCCAGCAGCTGGCGAGGGGCGGGAGAAGGAGAGTATGAGCAGTTCTTC
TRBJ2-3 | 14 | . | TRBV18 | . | CASSPPSGWDTQYF | TGTGCCAGCTCACCACCATCGGGGTGGGATACGCAGTATTTT
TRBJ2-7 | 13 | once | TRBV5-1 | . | CASSLDQGREQYF | TGCGCCAGCAGCTTGGACCAGGGGCGCGAGCAGTACTTC
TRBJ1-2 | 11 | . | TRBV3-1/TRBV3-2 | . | CASSQARGYTF | TGTGCCAGCAGCCAAGCCAGGGGCTACACCTTC
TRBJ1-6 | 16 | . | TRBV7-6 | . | CASSLGAGLGDSPLHF | TGTGCCAGCAGCTTAGGGGCGGGGTTGGGGGATTCACCCCTCCACTTT
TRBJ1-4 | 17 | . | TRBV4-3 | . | CASSQGPTAATNEKLFF | TGCGCCAGCAGCCAAGGCCCGACAGCTGCAACTAATGAAAAACTGTTTTTT
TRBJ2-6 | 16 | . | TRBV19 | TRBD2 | CASRRVGGSGANVLTF | TGTGCCAGTAGAAGGGTCGGGGGGTCTGGGGCCAACGTCCTGACTTTC
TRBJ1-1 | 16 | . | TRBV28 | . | CASSFEGRYGGTEAFF | TGTGCCAGCAGTTTTGAGGGCCGGTATGGCGGCACTGAAGCTTTCTTT
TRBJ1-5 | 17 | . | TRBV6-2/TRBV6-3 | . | CASSYNRSTGVHQPQHF | TGTGCCAGCAGTTACAACAGATCGACGGGGGTCCATCAGCCCCAGCATTTT
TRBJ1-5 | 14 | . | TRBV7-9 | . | CASSPPSSNQPQHF | TGTGCCAGCAGCCCCCCGTCCAGTAATCAGCCCCAGCATTTT
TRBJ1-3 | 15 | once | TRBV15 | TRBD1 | CATSRDRGPGNTIYF | TGTGCCACCAGCAGGGACAGGGGACCTGGAAACACCATATATTTT
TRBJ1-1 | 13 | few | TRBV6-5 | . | CASFAGIRTEAFF | TGTGCCAGCTTTGCCGGGATTAGGACTGAAGCTTTCTTT
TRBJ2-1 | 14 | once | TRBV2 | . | CASSEAGLSNEQFF | TGTGCCAGCAGTGAAGCTGGCTTGTCAAATGAGCAGTTCTTC
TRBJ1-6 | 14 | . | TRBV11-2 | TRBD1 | CASRGQGNNSPLHF | TGTGCCAGCAGGGGACAGGGCAATAATTCACCCCTCCACTTT